This T cell receptor (beta chain) was found in a study of blood T cells in healthy people across ages. At least 7 million PBMCs were isolated per sample. This clonotype was picked up a small number of times. A second PCR, run for roughly 7 to 12 cycles, used a sample-barcoded 5' primer plus a J-beta primer mix. TCRdb independently ran MiXCR on the 5' RACE reads; one entry per CDR3 protein. Among over 500,000 distinct CDR3 sequences listed, about 27% were seen once. Germline V gene data show CDR1 as LNHNV and CDR2 as YYDKDF (reference sequence). The CDR3 totals 12 residues. V lost 3 bases, J lost 3 bases, and 5 bases lay in between. The same sample was also studied in work on T cells of mothers and their children. That report adds: At around 1.4 ug per 15 ul, all of the extracted RNA went into cDNA synthesis. Approximately 2.7 million TCR beta reads per child versus over 9.5 million per mother.

The receptor was isolated from a boy aged 2 to 9 in good health. The chain couples TRBV15 to TRBJ2-5; D is perhaps TRBD1 or TRBD2 (5 bases each). The sample was blood. This CDR3 reads CATSRGEETQYF. The DNA of the CDR3 is TGTGCCACCAGCAGGGGGGAAGAGACCCAGTACTTC.